The following is a T cell receptor beta chain sequence with its context. Its matching antigen is unknown. Trimming removed 2 bases from V and 3 bases from J; junction bases left unmatched: 4. CDR1 is SGHTA, CDR2 FQGTGA, per germline. The CDR3 runs to 15 residues. Tagging with unique molecular identifiers was applied to individual cDNA molecules. TCRdb recomputed calls from the 5' RACE reads with MiXCR, one row per CDR3 protein. Of 65,000 to 95,000 distinct CDR3 sequences listed, around 12% are singletons. This sample was included in a study of early T cells in non-severe SARS-CoV-2 infection. Study-level background: RNA in bulk from unsorted whole blood was sequenced, and chains were unpaired. General study findings and limits: Matching results from VDJdb favored anti-spike CD8 responses, leaving private and CD4 specificities undetected.

The sequence was obtained from an adult who was a healthcare worker with PCR-confirmed SARS-CoV-2 infection or an uninfected control (not recorded which). The donor label of this sample is uncertain. The rearrangement joins TRBV7-3 to TRBJ2-1, with TRBD2 identical over 7 bases. Here the sequenced sample was whole blood, taken at baseline. The CDR3 reads CASSLGLAVYNEQFF. The CDR3 nucleotides are TGTGCCAGCAGCTTAGGCCTAGCGGTCTACAATGAGCAGTTCTTC.